This T cell receptor beta chain was identified in a study of CD8 T cells in ankylosing spondylitis. The germline gives CDR1 SEHNR, CDR2 FQNEAQ (reference sequence). V was pared by 0 bases and J by 5 bases, with 16 bases between. The CDR3 covers 16 residues. One entry per CDR3 protein results from TCRdb running MiXCR on the 5' RACE reads. Of about 39,000 distinct CDR3 sequences in the sample, under 13% were seen once. This clonotype was counted many times. The sample consisted of blood, either unsorted or a sorted T cell fraction (not recorded which). This chain joins TRBV7-9 and TRBJ1-1, with a possible D match to TRBD1 (6 bases). The sequence came from a male donor with ankylosing spondylitis or in good health (not recorded which). CDR3 residues: CASSLAKTGRGTEAFF. For the CDR3, the DNA is TGTGCCAGCAGCTTAGCGAAAACAGGGAGAGGAACTGAAGCTTTCTTT. The entire variable domain, with the rest obtained from reference TRBV7-9 and TRBJ1-1, is as follows: DTGVSQNPRHKITKRGQNVTFRCDPISEHNRLYWYRQTLGQGPEFLTYFQNEAQLEKSRLLSDRFSAERPKGSFSTLEIQRTEQGDSAMYLCASSLAKTGRGTEAFFGQGTRLTVV.